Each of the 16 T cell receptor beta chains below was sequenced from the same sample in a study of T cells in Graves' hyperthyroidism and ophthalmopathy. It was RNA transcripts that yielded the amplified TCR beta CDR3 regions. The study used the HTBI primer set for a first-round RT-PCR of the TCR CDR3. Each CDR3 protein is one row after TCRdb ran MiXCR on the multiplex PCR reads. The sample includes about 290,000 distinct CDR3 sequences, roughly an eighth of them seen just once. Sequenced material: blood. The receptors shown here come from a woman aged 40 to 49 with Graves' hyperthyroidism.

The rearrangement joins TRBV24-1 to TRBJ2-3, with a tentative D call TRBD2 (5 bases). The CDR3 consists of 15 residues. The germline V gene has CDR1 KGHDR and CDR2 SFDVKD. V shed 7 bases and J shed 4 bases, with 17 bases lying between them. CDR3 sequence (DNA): TGTGCCACCAGCTCCCTTTGGGGAGAAGCAGATACGCAGTATTTT. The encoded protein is CATSSLWGEADTQYF.

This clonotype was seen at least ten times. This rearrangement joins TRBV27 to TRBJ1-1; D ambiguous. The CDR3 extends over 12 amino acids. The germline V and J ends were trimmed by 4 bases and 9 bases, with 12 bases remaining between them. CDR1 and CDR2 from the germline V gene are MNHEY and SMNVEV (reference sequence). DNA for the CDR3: TGTGCCAGCAGTTCCCGCACGAGGAAAGCTTTCTTT. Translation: CASSSRTRKAFF.

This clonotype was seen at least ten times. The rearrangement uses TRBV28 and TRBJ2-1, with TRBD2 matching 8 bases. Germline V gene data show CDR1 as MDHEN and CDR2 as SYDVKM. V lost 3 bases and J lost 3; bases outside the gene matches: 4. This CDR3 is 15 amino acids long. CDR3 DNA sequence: TGTGCCAGCAGTTTCGGGGGGGTCCACTACAATGAGCAGTTCTTC. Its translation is CASSFGGVHYNEQFF. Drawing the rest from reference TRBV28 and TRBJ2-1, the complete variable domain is DVKVTQSSRYLVKRTGEKVFLECVQDMDHENMFWYRQDPGLGLRLIYFSYDVKMKEKGDIPEGYSVSREKKERFSLILESASTNQTSMYLCASSFGGVHYNEQFFGPGTRLTVL.

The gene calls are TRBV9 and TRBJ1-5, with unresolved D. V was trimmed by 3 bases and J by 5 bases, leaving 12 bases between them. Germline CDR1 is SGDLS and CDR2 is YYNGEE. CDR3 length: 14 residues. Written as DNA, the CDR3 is TGTGCCAGCAGCGAAATGGGGTCACATCAGCCCCAGCATTTT. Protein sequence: CASSEMGSHQPQHF.

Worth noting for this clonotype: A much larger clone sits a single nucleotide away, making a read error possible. The CDR3 DNA reads TGTGCCAGCAGCTTAGATACAGTGCAAGAGACCCAGCACTTC. The encoded protein is CASSLDTVQETQHF. The V and J genes are TRBV7-9 and TRBJ2-5; no clear D. The CDR3 covers 14 residues. Germline V CDR1 and CDR2: SEHNR, FQNEAQ (reference sequence).

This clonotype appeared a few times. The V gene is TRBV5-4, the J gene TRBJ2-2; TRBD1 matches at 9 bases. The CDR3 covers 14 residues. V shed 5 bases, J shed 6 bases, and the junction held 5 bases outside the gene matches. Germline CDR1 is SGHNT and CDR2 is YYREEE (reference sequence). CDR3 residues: CASSTYRGPGELFF. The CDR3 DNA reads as TGTGCCAGCAGTACCTACAGGGGGCCCGGGGAGCTGTTTTTT.

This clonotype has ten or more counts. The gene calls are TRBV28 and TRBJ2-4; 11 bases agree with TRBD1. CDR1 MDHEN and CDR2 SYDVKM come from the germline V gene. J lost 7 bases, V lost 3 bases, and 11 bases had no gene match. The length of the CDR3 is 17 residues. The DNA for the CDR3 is TGTGCCAGCAGTTTTTCCTCCCCCGGGACAGGGGGTAACATTCAGTACTTC. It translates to CASSFSSPGTGGNIQYF.

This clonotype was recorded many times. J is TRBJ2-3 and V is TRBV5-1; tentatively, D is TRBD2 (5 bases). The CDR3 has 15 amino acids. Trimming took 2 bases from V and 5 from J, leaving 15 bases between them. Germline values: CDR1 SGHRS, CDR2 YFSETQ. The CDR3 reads CASSFASGGGDTQYF. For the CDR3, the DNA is TGCGCCAGCAGCTTTGCCAGCGGAGGAGGAGATACGCAGTATTTT.

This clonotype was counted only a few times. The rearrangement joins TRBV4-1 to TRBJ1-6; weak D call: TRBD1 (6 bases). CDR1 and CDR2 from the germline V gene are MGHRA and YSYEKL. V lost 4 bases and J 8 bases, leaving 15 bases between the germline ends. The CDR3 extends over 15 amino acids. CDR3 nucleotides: TGCGCCAGCAGCCCCACGGCGGGGGGCTATTCACCCCTCCACTTT. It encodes CASSPTAGGYSPLHF.

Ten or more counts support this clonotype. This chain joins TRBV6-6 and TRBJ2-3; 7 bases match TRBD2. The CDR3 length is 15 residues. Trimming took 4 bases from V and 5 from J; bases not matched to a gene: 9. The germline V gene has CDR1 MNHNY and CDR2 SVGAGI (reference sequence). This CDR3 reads CASSSSSGNVDTQYF. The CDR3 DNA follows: TGTGCCAGCAGTTCCTCGAGCGGGAATGTAGATACGCAGTATTTT.

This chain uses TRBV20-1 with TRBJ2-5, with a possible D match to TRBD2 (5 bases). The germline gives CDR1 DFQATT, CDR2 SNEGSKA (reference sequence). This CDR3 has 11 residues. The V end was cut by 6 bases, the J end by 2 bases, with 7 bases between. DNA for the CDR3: TGCAGTGCGGAGGTTCAAGAGACCCAGTACTTC. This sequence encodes CSAEVQETQYF.

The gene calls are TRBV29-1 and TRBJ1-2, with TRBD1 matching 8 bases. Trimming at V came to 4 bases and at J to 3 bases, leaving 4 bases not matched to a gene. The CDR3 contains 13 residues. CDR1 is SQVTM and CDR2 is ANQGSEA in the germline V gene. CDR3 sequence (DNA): TGCAGCGTTGGTGACAGGGGCGACTATGGCTACACCTTC. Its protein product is CSVGDRGDYGYTF.

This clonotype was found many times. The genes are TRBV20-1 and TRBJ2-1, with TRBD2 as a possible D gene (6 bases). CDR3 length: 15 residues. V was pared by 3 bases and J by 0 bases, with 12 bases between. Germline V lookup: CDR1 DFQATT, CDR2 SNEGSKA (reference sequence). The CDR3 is CSASTGRGSYNEQFF. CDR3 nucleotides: TGCAGTGCTAGTACCGGGAGAGGCTCCTACAATGAGCAGTTCTTC.

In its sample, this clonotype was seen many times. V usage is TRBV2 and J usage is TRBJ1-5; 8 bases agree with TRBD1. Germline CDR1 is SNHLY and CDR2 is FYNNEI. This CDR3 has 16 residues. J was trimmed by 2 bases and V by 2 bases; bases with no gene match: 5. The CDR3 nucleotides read TGTGCCAGCAGTGAACCAGGGGGCGCGGGCAATCAGCCCCAGCATTTT. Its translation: CASSEPGGAGNQPQHF.

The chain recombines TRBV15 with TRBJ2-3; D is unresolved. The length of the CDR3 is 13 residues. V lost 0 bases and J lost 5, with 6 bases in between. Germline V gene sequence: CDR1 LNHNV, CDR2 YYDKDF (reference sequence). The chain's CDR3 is CATSRDRRDTQYF. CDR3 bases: TGTGCCACCAGCAGAGATCGTAGAGATACGCAGTATTTT. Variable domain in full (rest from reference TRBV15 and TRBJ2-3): DAMVIQNPRYQVTQFGKPVTLSCSQTLNHNVMYWYQQKSSQAPKLLFHYYDKDFNNEADTPDNFQSRRPNTSFCFLDIRSPGLGDTAMYLCATSRDRRDTQYFGPGTRLTVL.

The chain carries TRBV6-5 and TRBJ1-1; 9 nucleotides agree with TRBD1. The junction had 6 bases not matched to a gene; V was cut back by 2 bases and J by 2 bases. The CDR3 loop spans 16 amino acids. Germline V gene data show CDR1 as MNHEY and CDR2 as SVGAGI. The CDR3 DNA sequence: TGTGCCAGCAGTTACGGGACAGGGACTGGAAACACTGAAGCTTTCTTT. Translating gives CASSYGTGTGNTEAFF.